The 6 T cell receptor beta chains in this list originate from one sample, sequenced in a study of cytomegalovirus exposure and HLA in healthy donors. Both 60 Vbeta primers and 13 Jbeta primers went into the PCR. Assay used: immunoSEQ multiplex PCR; TCRdb lists only in-frame clones, some missing. Here the sample spans 75,000 to 90,000 clones, 55% to 65% being singletons. Sequencing input: PBMCs. The receptors originated from a woman aged 35 to 49 in good health and CMV-seropositive.

There are a few counts of this clone. DNA of the CDR3: TGTGCCTGGAGGTCCAGGGGGCGGGATGGCTACACCTTC. Amino acids: CAWRSRGRDGYTF. V gene TRBV30 combines with J gene TRBJ1-2, with 8 positions matching TRBD1. The V segment lost 3 bases and the J segment 6 bases; nucleotides outside the gene matches: 6. Germline values: CDR1 GTSNPN, CDR2 SVGIG (reference sequence). This CDR3 has 13 amino acids.

The genes are TRBV5-1 and TRBJ1-2; D may be TRBD1 (6 bases). CDR3 length: 15 residues. Germline-derived CDR1 and CDR2 are SGHRS and YFSETQ. The V end lost 4 bases, the J end lost 6 bases, and 19 bases lay between the germline ends. CDR3 nucleotide sequence: TGCGCCAGCAGCGCGCAGGGGAGTGATGGGCATGGCTACACCTTC. Residues: CASSAQGSDGHGYTF.

In its sample, this clone was seen a few times. The rearrangement links TRBV15 to TRBJ2-4, with TRBD1 as a possible D gene (6 bases). The V gene lost 4 bases and the J gene lost 3 bases, with 7 bases spanning the gap. The V gene's germline CDR1 is LNHNV and CDR2 YYDKDF (reference sequence). The CDR3 is 13 amino acids. The CDR3 loop reads CATSMDSKNIQYF. CDR3 DNA sequence: TGTGCCACCAGCATGGACAGCAAAAACATTCAGTACTTC.

This clone was seen a few times. The chain uses TRBV4-3 and TRBJ2-7; 8 nucleotides agree with TRBD2. The CDR3 extends over 17 amino acids. The germline V gene has CDR1 LGHNA and CDR2 YSLEER. V lost 0 bases and J lost 0; bases outside the gene matches: 7. The CDR3 DNA is TGCGCCAGCAGCCAAGAGGGGATGAGCGGGAGCTCCTACGAGCAGTACTTC. This encodes CASSQEGMSGSSYEQYF.

DNA for the CDR3: TGTGCCGGATTTAGTATAAGGGGAAACTATGGCTACACCTTC. This sequence encodes CAGFSIRGNYGYTF. The chain employs TRBV7-9 and TRBJ1-2; possibly TRBD1 for D (5 bases). From germline, CDR1 is SEHNR and CDR2 FQNEAQ (reference sequence). The CDR3 spans 14 residues. V shed 11 bases and J shed 2 bases, with 18 bases lying between them.

This clone was observed a handful of times. The chain combines TRBV10-3 with TRBJ2-3, with 14 nucleotides matching TRBD2. Germline assignment: CDR1 ENHRY and CDR2 SYGVKD. The V segment lost 10 bases and the J segment 5 bases; nucleotides outside the gene matches: 2. This CDR3 contains 13 residues. CDR3: CATGLAGEDTQYF. In DNA, the CDR3 is TGTGCCACGGGACTAGCGGGAGAAGATACGCAGTATTTT.